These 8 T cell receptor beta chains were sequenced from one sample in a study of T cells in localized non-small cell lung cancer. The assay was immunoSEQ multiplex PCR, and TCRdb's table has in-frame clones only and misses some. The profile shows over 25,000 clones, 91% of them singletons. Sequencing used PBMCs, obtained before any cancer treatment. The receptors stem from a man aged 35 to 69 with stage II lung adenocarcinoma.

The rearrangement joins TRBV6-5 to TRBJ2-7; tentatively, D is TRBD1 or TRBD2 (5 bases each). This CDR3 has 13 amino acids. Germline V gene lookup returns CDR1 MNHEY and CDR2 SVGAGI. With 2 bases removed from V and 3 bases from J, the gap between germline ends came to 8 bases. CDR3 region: CASSYGTYYEQYF. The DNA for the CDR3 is TGTGCCAGCAGTTACGGGACCTACTACGAGCAGTACTTC.

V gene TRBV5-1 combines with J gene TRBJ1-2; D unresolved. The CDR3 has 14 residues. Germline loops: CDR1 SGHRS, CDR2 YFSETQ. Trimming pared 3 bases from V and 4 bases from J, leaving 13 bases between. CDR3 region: CASSSTTNGYGYTF. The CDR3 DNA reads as TGCGCCAGCAGCTCGACCACTAATGGCTATGGCTACACCTTC.

The CDR3 reads CASSASGGSQETQYF. CDR3 coding DNA: TGTGCCAGCAGCGCCTCTGGCGGGAGTCAAGAGACCCAGTACTTC. J is TRBJ2-5 and V is TRBV7-3, with 7 positions matching TRBD2. Per germline, CDR1 SGHTA and CDR2 FQGTGA. This CDR3 spans 15 amino acids. The J segment lost 2 bases and the V segment lost 5 bases, leaving 8 bases of the junction unmatched.

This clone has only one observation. The CDR3 reads CASTLAGVGEQFF. For the CDR3, the DNA is TGTGCCAGTACACTAGCGGGAGTCGGTGAGCAGTTCTTC. V and J are TRBV19 and TRBJ2-1; 11 bases match TRBD2. The CDR3 spans 13 residues. V dropped 7 bases and J dropped 9; count of bases not matched to a gene: 5. In germline, CDR1 is LNHDA, CDR2 SQIVND (reference sequence).

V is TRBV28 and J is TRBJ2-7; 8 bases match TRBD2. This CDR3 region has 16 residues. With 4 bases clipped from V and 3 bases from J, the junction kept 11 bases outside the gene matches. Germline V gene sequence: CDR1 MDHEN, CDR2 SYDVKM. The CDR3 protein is CASSSSGGGTLYEQYF. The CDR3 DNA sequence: TGTGCCAGCAGTTCCTCCGGGGGGGGCACCCTCTACGAGCAGTACTTC. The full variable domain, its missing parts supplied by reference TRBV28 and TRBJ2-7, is DVKVTQSSRYLVKRTGEKVFLECVQDMDHENMFWYRQDPGLGLRLIYFSYDVKMKEKGDIPEGYSVSREKKERFSLILESASTNQTSMYLCASSSSGGGTLYEQYFGPGTRLTVT.

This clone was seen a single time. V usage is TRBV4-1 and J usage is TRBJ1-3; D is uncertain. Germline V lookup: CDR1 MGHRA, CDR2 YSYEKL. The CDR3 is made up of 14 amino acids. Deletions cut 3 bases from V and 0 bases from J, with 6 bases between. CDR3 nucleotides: TGCGCCAGCAGCCAGTGGCGCTCTGGAAACACCATATATTTT. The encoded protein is CASSQWRSGNTIYF.

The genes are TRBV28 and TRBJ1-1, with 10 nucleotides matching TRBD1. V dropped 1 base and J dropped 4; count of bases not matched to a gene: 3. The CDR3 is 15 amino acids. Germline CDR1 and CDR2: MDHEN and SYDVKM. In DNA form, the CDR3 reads TGTGCCAGCAGTTTATCGGGGACAGGGGTCACTGAAGCTTTCTTT. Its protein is CASSLSGTGVTEAFF. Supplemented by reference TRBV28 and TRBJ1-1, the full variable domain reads DVKVTQSSRYLVKRTGEKVFLECVQDMDHENMFWYRQDPGLGLRLIYFSYDVKMKEKGDIPEGYSVSREKKERFSLILESASTNQTSMYLCASSLSGTGVTEAFFGQGTRLTVV.

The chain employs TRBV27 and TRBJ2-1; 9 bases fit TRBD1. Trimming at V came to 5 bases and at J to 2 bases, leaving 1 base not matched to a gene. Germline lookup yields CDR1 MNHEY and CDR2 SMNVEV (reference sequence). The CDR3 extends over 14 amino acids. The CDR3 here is CASSRQGAYNEQFF. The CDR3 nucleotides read TGTGCCAGCAGTAGACAGGGGGCCTACAATGAGCAGTTCTTC.